This T cell receptor (beta chain) was identified in a study of T cells in localized non-small cell lung cancer. This CDR3 is 15 amino acids long. Trimming cost V 6 bases and J 8 bases; bases outside gene matches: 12. Germline V gene lookup returns CDR1 SGDLS and CDR2 YYNGEE. About this clone itself: No antigen is known for it.

Neighbouring lung, lacking atypia, was collected no less than 2 cm away from the tumor margin. TCRdb's table, derived via immunoSEQ multiplex PCR, lists solely in-frame clones and lacks some. The table includes roughly 1,000 clones, around 32% detected once. Study results and caveats: Out of the top 100 tumor clones, a median approximately 57 were seen in adjacent lung. T cell clonality was highest in uninvolved adjacent lung, above tumor. Increased T cell density in blood showed an association with longer overall survival.

The receptor's source is a male donor aged 60 or over with stage II squamous cell lung carcinoma. The source was normal lung tissue next to the tumor, collected before any cancer treatment. The V gene is TRBV9, the J gene TRBJ2-1; 9 nucleotides line up with TRBD2. This CDR3 is CASNPRGGRDDEQFF. The CDR3 coding sequence is TGTGCCAGCAACCCGCGGGGCGGGAGGGACGATGAGCAGTTCTTC. Drawing the rest from reference TRBV9 and TRBJ2-1, the complete variable domain is DSGVTQTPKHLITATGQRVTLRCSPRSGDLSVYWYQQSLDQGLQFLIQYYNGEERAKGNILERFSAQQFPDLHSELNLSSLELGDSALYFCASNPRGGRDDEQFFGPGTRLTVL.